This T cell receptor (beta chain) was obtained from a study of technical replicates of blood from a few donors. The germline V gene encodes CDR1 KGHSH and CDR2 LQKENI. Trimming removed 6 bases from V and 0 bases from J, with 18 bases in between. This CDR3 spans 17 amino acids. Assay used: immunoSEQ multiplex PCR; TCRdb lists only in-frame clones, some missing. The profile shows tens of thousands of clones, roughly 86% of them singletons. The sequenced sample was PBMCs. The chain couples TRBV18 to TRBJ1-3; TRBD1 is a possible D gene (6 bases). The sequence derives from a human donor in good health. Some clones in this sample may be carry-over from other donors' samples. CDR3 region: CASSSNSYRVSGNTIYF. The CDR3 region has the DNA TGTGCCAGCTCCTCGAACTCGTACAGGGTCTCTGGAAACACCATATATTTT.